Detailed here is one TCR beta chain. CDR3 length equals 11 residues. Germline CDR1 reads SQVTM; CDR2 reads ANQGSEA. The ends were cut back, 3 bases at V and 14 bases at J, with 15 bases in the middle. Sequencing was performed with immunoSEQ multiplex PCR; in TCRdb, only in-frame clones are kept and a portion is missing. The sample shows some 83,000 clones, approximately 91% of them seen only once. This record comes from a study of OX40 agonist ivuxolimab in advanced cancers. Sample: CD4+ or CD8+ T cells sorted from blood, taken in a trial of the OX40 agonist ivuxolimab. The sequence was collected from an adult with an advanced solid tumor such as melanoma, head and neck, liver or kidney cancer. J is TRBJ2-3 and V is TRBV29-1; D is unresolved. CDR3 nucleotide sequence: TGCAGCGTTGATAGTGCGACTGGTCCGTATTTT. This encodes CSVDSATGPYF.